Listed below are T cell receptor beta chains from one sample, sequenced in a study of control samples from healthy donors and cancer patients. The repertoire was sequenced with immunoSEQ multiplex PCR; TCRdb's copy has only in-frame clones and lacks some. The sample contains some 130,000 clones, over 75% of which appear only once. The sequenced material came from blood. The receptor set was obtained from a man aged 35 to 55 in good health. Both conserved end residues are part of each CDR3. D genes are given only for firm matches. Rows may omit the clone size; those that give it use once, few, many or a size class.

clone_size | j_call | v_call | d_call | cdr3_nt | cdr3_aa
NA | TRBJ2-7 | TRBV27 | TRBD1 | TGTGCCAGCAGCACTACAGGGGGCCCGTCCTACGAGCAGTACTTC | CASSTTGGPSYEQYF
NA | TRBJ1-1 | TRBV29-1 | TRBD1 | TGCAGCGTTGAAGCAATCGGGGACAGCTTCTTT | CSVEAIGDSFF
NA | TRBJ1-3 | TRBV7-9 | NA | TGTGCCAGCCGAGGGGTCTCTGGAAACACCATATATTTT | CASRGVSGNTIYF
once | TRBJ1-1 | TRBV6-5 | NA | TGTGCCAGCAGCCCCAACATGGGGATGAACACTGAAGCTTTCTTT | CASSPNMGMNTEAFF
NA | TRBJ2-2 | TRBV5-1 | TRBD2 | TGCGCCAGCAGTCCGAGGGGACTAGCGGCTACAACCGGGGAGCTGTTTTTT | CASSPRGLAATTGELFF
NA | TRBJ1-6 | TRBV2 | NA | TGTGCCAGCAAACGGGAGAATAATTCACCCCTCCACTTT | CASKRENNSPLHF
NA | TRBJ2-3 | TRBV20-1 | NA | TGCAGTGCTAGTTCGGGGTCCACAGATACGCAGTATTTT | CSASSGSTDTQYF
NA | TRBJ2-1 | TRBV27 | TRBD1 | TGTGCCAGCAGTTTACGACAGGGAAAAAATGAGCAGTTCTTC | CASSLRQGKNEQFF
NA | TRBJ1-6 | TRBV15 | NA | TGTGCCACCAGCAGAAACCCGGGACAAGGGAATTCACCCCTCCACTTT | CATSRNPGQGNSPLHF
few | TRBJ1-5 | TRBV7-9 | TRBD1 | TGTGCCAGCAGCGCTGCCGGGACAGGGTCCAGGCCCCAGCATTTT | CASSAAGTGSRPQHF
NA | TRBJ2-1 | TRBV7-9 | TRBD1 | TGTGCCAGCAGGAACCCGGGACAGGGCAACAATGAGCAGTTCTTC | CASRNPGQGNNEQFF
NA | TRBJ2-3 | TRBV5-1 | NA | TGCGCCAGCAGCTTGGCGGACCGAGATACGCAGTATTTT | CASSLADRDTQYF
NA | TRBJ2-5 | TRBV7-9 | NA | TGTGCCAGCAGCCTGGATTTGGGGGCCCAAGAGACCCAGTACTTC | CASSLDLGAQETQYF
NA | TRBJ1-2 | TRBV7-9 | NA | TGTGCCAGCAGCTTAGTTTTACATGAAGGCTACACCTTC | CASSLVLHEGYTF
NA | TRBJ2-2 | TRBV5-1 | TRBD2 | TGCGCCAGCAGCTTGGGCCCAGCGGGGGGATCAGGGGAGCTGTTTTTT | CASSLGPAGGSGELFF
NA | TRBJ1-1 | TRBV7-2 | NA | TGTGCCAGCACCTATGAAGCTTTCTTT | CASTYEAFF
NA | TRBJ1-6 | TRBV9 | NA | TGTGCCAGCAGCGTAGATGATGCCTATAATTCACCCCTCCACTTT | CASSVDDAYNSPLHF
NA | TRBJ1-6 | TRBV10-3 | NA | TGTGCCATCAGTGAGTCGTCAGGGGCGCGTCATAATTCACCCCTCCACTTT | CAISESSGARHNSPLHF
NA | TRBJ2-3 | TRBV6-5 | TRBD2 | TGTGCCAGCAGCTATAGCGGGGGCGCAGATACGCAGTATTTT | CASSYSGGADTQYF
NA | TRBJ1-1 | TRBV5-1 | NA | TGCGCCAGCAGCTTGGATGGGGTGGCGAACACTGAAGCTTTCTTT | CASSLDGVANTEAFF
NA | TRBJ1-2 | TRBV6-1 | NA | TGTGCCAGCAGTGATACAGTCGCCTATGGCTACACCTTC | CASSDTVAYGYTF
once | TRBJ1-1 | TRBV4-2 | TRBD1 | TGTGCCAGCAGACCCGGGACAGCTGAGCCCAACACTGAAGCTTTCTTT | CASRPGTAEPNTEAFF
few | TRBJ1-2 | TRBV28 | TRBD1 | TGTGCCAGCAGTGCACCAGGGACAGGTACTAACTATGGCTACACCTTC | CASSAPGTGTNYGYTF
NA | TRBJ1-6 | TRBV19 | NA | TGTGCCAGTAAACCCTCGGGGTCATATTCACCCCTCCACTTT | CASKPSGSYSPLHF
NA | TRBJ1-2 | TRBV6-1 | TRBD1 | TGTGCCAGCAGTGAAGCCACAGGGGGTGAAAATAACTATGGCTACACCTTC | CASSEATGGENNYGYTF
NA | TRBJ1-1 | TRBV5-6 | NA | TGTGCCACCCGCGGGAACCTGAACACTGAAGCTTTCTTT | CATRGNLNTEAFF
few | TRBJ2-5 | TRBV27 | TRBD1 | TGTGCCAGCAGTTTCGGAACAGGGGGAGAGACCCAGTACTTC | CASSFGTGGETQYF
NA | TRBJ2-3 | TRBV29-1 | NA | TGCAGCGTTGACTCTAGGGCTAATACGCAGTATTTT | CSVDSRANTQYF
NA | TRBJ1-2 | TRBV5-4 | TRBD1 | TGTGCCAGCAGCTGGGACAGGGGCGGTGGCTACACCTTC | CASSWDRGGGYTF
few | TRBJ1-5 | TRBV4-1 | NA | TGCGCCAGCAGCCTTTATTATGGGGAGAATCAGCCCCAGCATTTT | CASSLYYGENQPQHF
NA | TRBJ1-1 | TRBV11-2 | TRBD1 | TGTGCCAGCAGACAGGGGTTGAACACTGAAGCTTTCTTT | CASRQGLNTEAFF
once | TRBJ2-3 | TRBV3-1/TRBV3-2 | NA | TGTGCCAGCAGCCAAAATGTGCCCCCAGATACGCAGTATTTT | CASSQNVPPDTQYF
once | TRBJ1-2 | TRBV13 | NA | TGTGCCAGCAGCTTAGCTACGGCAGGGAGAGGGAACTCCGGCTATGGCTACACCTTC | CASSLATAGRGNSGYGYTF
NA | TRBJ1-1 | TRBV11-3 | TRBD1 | TGTGCCAGCAGCTCCAGGGGGGGCGCATCTGAAGCTTTCTTT | CASSSRGGASEAFF
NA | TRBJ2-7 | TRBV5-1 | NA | TGCGCCAGCAGCTTGGGACTTCTAACCAACGAGCAGTACTTC | CASSLGLLTNEQYF
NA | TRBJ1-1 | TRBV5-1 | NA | TGCGCCAGCTCCGAGGGGGGCCCGAACACTGAAGCTTTCTTT | CASSEGGPNTEAFF
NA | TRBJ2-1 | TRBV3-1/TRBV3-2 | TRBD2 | TGTGCCAGCAGCCCCGGGACTAGCGTCAATGAGCAGTTCTTC | CASSPGTSVNEQFF
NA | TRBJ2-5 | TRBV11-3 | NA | TGTGCCAGCAGCAGCTGGACAGCCCAAGAGACCCAGTACTTC | CASSSWTAQETQYF
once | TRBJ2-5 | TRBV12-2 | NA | TGTGCAAGTCGCTTAGCGCTAGGGGGCAAGACCCAGTACTTC | CASRLALGGKTQYF
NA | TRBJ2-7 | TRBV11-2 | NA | TGTGCCAGCAGCTTAGGGATCGAGCAGTACTTC | CASSLGIEQYF
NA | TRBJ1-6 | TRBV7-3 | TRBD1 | TGTGCCAGCAGCTTAATGTCAGGGGGAAATTCACCCCTCCACTTT | CASSLMSGGNSPLHF
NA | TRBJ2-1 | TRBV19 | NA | TGTGCCAGTACCCTCCGGGACGAGCAGTTCTTC | CASTLRDEQFF
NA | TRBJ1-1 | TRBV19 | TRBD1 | TGTGCCAGTAGTCGACGGACAGGGGAAGCTTTCTTT | CASSRRTGEAFF
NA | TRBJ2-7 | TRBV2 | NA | TGTGCCAGCATCGAATACAGGGGGGGCTACGAGCAGTACTTC | CASIEYRGGYEQYF
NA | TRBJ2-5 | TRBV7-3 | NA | TGTGCCAGCAGCTTAAGCCAGCAAGAGACCCAGTACTTC | CASSLSQQETQYF
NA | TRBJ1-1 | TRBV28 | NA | TGTGCCAGCAGTCCTACAGCGGAAAAGACTGAAGCTTTCTTT | CASSPTAEKTEAFF
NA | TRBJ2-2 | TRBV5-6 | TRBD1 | TGTGCCAGCAGGCCGCGACCTCAGGGGGTCACCGGGGAGCTGTTTTTT | CASRPRPQGVTGELFF
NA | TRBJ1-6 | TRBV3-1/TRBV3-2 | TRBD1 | TGTGCCAGCAGCGGGACAGACGATAATTCACCCCTCCACTTT | CASSGTDDNSPLHF
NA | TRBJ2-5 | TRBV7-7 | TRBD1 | TGTGCTAGCAGTCGCGGACAGGTAGAGACCCAGTACTTC | CASSRGQVETQYF
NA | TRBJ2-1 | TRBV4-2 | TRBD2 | TGTGCCAGCAGCCAACGGCATCGGGGGGTTGGAAACAATGAGCAGTTCTTC | CASSQRHRGVGNNEQFF
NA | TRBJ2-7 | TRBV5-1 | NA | TGCGCCAGCAGCTTGGCCGGGTTTCGATCCTACGAGCAGTACTTC | CASSLAGFRSYEQYF
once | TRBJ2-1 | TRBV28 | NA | TGTGCCAGCAGACTGACAGGTTACAATGAGCAGTTCTTC | CASRLTGYNEQFF
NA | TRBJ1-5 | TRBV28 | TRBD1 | TGTGCCAGCAAAACAGGGGGACGCAATCAGCCCCAGCATTTT | CASKTGGRNQPQHF
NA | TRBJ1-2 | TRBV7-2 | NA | TGTGCCAGCAGCCCCCCCCCTCAGGGCCTCTATGGCTACACCTTC | CASSPPPQGLYGYTF
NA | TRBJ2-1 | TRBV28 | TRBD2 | TGTGCCACCTACCCGGGGGGGAGCTCCTACAATGAGCAGTTCTTC | CATYPGGSSYNEQFF
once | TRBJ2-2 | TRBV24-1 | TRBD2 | TGTGCCACCAGTGTCGGGACTAGCGGGGGGGAATGGGACACCGGGGAGCTGTTTTTT | CATSVGTSGGEWDTGELFF
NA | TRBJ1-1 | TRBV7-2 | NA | TGTGCCAGCAGCTCCTATAACACTGAAGCTTTCTTT | CASSSYNTEAFF
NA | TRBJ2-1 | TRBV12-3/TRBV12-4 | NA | TGTGCCAGCAGTTATATAGATGAGCAGTTCTTC | CASSYIDEQFF